This TCR beta chain was captured by sequencing in a study of cytomegalovirus exposure and HLA in healthy donors. V lost 4 bases and J 2 bases, leaving 9 bases between the germline ends. The CDR3 runs 14 residues. CDR1 and CDR2 (germline): MNHEY, SVGAGI. Study results and caveats: Of the V segments, some could not be distinguished, including TRBV6-2 and TRBV6-3, and were excluded. About 87% or about 30% of the time was how often most TCR beta V segments were productive, according to an earlier analysis. The authors judged a highly shared variant cluster likely a sequencing artifact.

Every donor was a healthy person donating bone marrow. Researchers ran the PCR with 60 Vbeta and 13 Jbeta primers. Produced via immunoSEQ multiplex PCR; TCRdb's table is partial and in-frame only. The sample totals around 160,000 clones. In the case of this clone: No antigen is known for it.

The clonotype comes from a woman in her forties or fifties in good health and CMV-seronegative. Sequencing used PBMCs. This chain links TRBV6-5 with TRBJ1-3, with D perhaps TRBD1 (6 bases). The CDR3 spells CASSFSGAGNTIYF. CDR3 bases: TGTGCCAGCAGTTTCTCAGGGGCTGGAAACACCATATATTTT.